This T cell receptor beta chain came from a study of shared clonotypes between healthy human individuals. At the deep level, the assay was run. TCRdb keeps only in-frame clones here, not all; method: immunoSEQ multiplex PCR. The sample records some 1 million clones, more than 60% being singletons. V dropped 2 bases and J dropped 6 bases, with 12 bases sitting between them. This CDR3 region has 15 residues. CDR1 is SGDLS, CDR2 YYNGEE, per germline. Material for sequencing was memory CD4+ T cells sorted from blood. Subset given: CD45RA-negative fraction. The chain recombines TRBV9 with TRBJ1-6; weak D call: TRBD1 (5 bases). The sequence came from a young man in good health. In nucleotides, the CDR3 is TGTGCCAGCAGCGTTGGCAGGGACCGTAATTCACCCCTCCACTTT. Its protein product is CASSVGRDRNSPLHF.